Below, 4 T cell receptor beta chains from the same sample are listed, as sequenced in a study of type 1 regulatory T cells. Regarding the study as a whole: Type 1 regulatory T cells had a more restricted TCR repertoire than non-type 1 regulatory T cells.

TCRdb fed the reads into MiXCR, producing one record per CDR3 protein. The sample carries approximately 77,000 distinct CDR3 sequences, less than 25% recorded once. Their cognate antigens are unknown. Sequencing used cultured type 1 regulatory T (Tr1) cells, either the whole culture or a sorted fraction (not recorded which). Source of these receptors: a human donor in good health.

The rearrangement links TRBV20-1 to TRBJ1-5, with D possibly TRBD1 on 5 matching bases. Trimming removed 1 base from V and 3 bases from J, with 10 bases in between. Germline V lookup: CDR1 DFQATT, CDR2 SNEGSKA (reference sequence). The CDR3 contains 14 residues. The CDR3 nucleotides read TGCAGTGCTAGAGTGGGGCAGGACAATCAGCCCCAGCATTTT. Translation gives CSARVGQDNQPQHF.

The chain is built from TRBV5-1 and TRBJ2-3; tentative D call: TRBD2 (5 bases). The CDR3 is 15 residues long. The germline V and J ends were trimmed by 4 bases and 2 bases, with 14 bases remaining between them. Looked up from germline, CDR1 is SGHRS and CDR2 is YFSETQ. The CDR3, as DNA: TGCGCCAGCAGCCCCGGGATCAGGTTCACAGATACGCAGTATTTT. Translated: CASSPGIRFTDTQYF.

The V gene is TRBV4-2, the J gene TRBJ2-7; 9 nucleotides line up with TRBD2. This CDR3 has 16 residues. Germline V CDR1 and CDR2: LGHNA, YNFKEQ. Trimming at V came to 4 bases and at J to 6 bases, leaving 13 bases not matched to a gene. The CDR3 here is CASSPLAGTSLSEQYF. For the CDR3, the DNA is TGTGCCAGCAGCCCCCTCGCCGGGACTAGCCTCTCCGAGCAGTACTTC.

This clonotype was observed a handful of times. CDR3 nucleotide sequence: TGCAGTGCACAAGGGACAGGCAATAATGAAAAACTGTTTTTT. Its translation: CSAQGTGNNEKLFF. This chain uses TRBV20-1 with TRBJ1-4; 8 nucleotides match TRBD1. The length of the CDR3 is 14 residues. The V gene's germline CDR1 is DFQATT and CDR2 SNEGSKA (reference sequence). J gave up 4 bases and V 6 bases, and 7 bases lay outside the gene matches.